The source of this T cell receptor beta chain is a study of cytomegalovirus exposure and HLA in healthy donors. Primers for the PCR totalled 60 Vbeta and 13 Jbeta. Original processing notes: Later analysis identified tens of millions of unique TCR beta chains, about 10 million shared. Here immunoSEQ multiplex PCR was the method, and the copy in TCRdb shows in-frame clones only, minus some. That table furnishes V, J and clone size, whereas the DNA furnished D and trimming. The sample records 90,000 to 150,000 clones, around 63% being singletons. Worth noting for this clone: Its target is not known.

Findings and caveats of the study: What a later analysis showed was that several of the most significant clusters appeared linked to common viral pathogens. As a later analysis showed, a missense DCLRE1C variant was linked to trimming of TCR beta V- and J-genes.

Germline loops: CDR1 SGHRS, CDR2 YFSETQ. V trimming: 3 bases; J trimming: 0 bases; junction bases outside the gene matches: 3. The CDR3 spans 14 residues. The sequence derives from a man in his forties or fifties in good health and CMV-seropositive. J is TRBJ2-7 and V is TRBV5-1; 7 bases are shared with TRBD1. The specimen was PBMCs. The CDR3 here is CASSSAGGSYEQYF. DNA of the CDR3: TGCGCCAGCAGCTCGGCAGGGGGCTCCTACGAGCAGTACTTC.